This record concerns one T cell receptor beta chain sequence. Its specificity is not known. TCRdb's copy holds only in-frame clones and misses some; the assay was immunoSEQ multiplex PCR. The sample carries some 300,000 clones, around 85% recorded once. The record originates from a study of Ad26.COV2.S vaccination and SARS-CoV-2 variants. Study context: Ad26.COV2.S was injected intramuscularly once or twice, 56 days apart. Findings of the study overall: Post-vaccination spike-specific CD8+ and CD4+ T cell responses reportedly had substantial breadth.

The V end was cut by 0 bases, the J end by 4 bases, with 18 bases between. Germline loops: CDR1 SGHNT, CDR2 YENEEA. This CDR3 spans 17 amino acids. Treatment here: some 20 received Ad26.COV2.S at low or high dose, single or two shots; about 5 received placebo; per-sample allocation not given. At day 63 after the first vaccine or placebo injection, samples were drawn. Recruitment in Boston yielded a donor of adult age, 18-55 years. In the vaccine, an Ad26 vector expressed the SARS-CoV-2 spike of the Wuhan strain. The gene calls are TRBV11-3 and TRBJ1-2; D remains unclear. This sample comprised peripheral blood, obtained in a trial of Ad26.COV2.S vaccine versus placebo. This sequence was found in a person aged 18-60 years who received the Ad26.COV2.S COVID-19 vaccine or a placebo. CDR3 nucleotide sequence: TGTGCCAGCAGCTTAGATAAGCTGGATGAGAAGAGCTATGGCTACACCTTC. Its protein product is CASSLDKLDEKSYGYTF.